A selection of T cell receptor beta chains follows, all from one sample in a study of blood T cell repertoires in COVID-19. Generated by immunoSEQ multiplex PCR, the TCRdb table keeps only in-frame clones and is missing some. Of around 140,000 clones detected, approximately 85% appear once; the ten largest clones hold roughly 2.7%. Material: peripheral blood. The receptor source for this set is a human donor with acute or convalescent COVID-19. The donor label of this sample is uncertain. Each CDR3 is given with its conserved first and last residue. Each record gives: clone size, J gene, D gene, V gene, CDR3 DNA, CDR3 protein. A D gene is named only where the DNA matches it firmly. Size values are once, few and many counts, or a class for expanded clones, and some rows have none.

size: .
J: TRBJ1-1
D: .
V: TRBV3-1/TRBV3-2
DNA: TGTGCCAGCAGCCAAGAGGGTGGTTCGGGCACTGAAGCTTTCTTT
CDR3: CASSQEGGSGTEAFF

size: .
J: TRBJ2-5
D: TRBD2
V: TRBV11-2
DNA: TGTGCCAGCAGCCCGGGGGGCCGGCGGGGGGAAGGAGAGACCCAGTACTTC
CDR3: CASSPGGRRGEGETQYF

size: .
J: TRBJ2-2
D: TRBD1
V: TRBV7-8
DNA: TGTGCCAGCAGCTTACGATCCCGGCGACAGGGGAAGACCGGGGAGCTGTTTTTT
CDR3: CASSLRSRRQGKTGELFF

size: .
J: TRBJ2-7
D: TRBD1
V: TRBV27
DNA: TGTGCCAGCAGTAAGGGGGACGGGACAGGGTCCTACGAGCAGTACTTC
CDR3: CASSKGDGTGSYEQYF

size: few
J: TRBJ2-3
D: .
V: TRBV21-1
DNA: TGTGCCAGCAACCCACATGAAGGGGCAGATACGCAGTATTTT
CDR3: CASNPHEGADTQYF

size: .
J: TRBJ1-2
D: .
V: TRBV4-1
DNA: TGCGCCAGCAGCCAAGATAGGCAGGCGGGTGGCTACACCTTC
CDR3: CASSQDRQAGGYTF

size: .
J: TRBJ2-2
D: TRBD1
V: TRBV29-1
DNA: TGCAGCGTTCGGGACAGAGAATACACCGGGGAGCTGTTTTTT
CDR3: CSVRDREYTGELFF

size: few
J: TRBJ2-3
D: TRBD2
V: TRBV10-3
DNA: TGTGCCATCAGCCCGGGACTAACGAACACAGATACGCAGTATTTT
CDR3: CAISPGLTNTDTQYF

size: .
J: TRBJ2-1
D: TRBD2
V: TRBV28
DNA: TGTGCCAGCAGTGTCGAATCTAGCGGGGGGAGGAATGAGCAGTTCTTC
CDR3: CASSVESSGGRNEQFF

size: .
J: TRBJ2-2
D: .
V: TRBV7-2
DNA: TGTGCCAGCAGCTTAGCGATGACAGGGGAGCTGTTTTTT
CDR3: CASSLAMTGELFF

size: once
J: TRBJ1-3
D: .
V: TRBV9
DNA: TGTGCCAGCAGCGGCAGGTTCTCTGGAAACACCATATATTTT
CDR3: CASSGRFSGNTIYF

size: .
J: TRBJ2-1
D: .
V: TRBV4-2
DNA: TGTGCCAGCAGCCAAGTCGACTGGAGAAACAATGAGCAGTTCTTC
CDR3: CASSQVDWRNNEQFF

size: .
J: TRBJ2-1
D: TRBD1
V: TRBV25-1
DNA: TGTGCCAGCAGTGAATGGGACAGGGACAATGAGCAGTTCTTC
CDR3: CASSEWDRDNEQFF

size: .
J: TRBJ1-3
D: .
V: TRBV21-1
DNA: TGTGCCAGCAGCAAAACGCAGGCCAGCTCTGGAAACACCATATATTTT
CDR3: CASSKTQASSGNTIYF

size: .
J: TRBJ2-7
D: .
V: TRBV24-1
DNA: TGTGCCACCGCGGACAGCCACCTAACCTACGAGCAGTACTTC
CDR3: CATADSHLTYEQYF

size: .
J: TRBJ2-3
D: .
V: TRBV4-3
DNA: TGCGCCAGCAGCCAAGGGCAGGGGAGCACAGATACGCAGTATTTT
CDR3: CASSQGQGSTDTQYF

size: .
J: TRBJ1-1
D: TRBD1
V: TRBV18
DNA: TGTGCCAGCTCGGACAGGGTCGGCACTGAAGCTTTCTTT
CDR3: CASSDRVGTEAFF

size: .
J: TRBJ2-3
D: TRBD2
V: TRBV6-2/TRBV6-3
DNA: TGTGCCAGCAGTTACCTTCAGGGACTAGCGGGGGGCACAGATACGCAGTATTTT
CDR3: CASSYLQGLAGGTDTQYF

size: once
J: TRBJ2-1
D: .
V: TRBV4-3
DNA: TGCGCCAGCAGCCAAGATCACCAGGGGCATTACAATGAGCAGTTCTTC
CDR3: CASSQDHQGHYNEQFF

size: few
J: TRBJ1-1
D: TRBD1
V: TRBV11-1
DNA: TGTGCCAGCAGCCCGCGGGCAGGACAGGGGAACACTGAAGCTTTCTTT
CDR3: CASSPRAGQGNTEAFF

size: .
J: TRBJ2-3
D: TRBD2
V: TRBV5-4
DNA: TGTGCCAGCAGCTCCGCAATAGCGGGAGTCACAGATACGCAGTATTTT
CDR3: CASSSAIAGVTDTQYF

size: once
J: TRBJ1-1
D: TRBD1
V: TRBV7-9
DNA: TGTGCCAGCAGTCCCTACAACCGAACAGGGGGAACTGAAGCTTTCTTT
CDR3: CASSPYNRTGGTEAFF

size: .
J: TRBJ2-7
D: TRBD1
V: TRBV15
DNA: TGTGCCACCAGCAGAGATGAGGGACAGGGGGTCTACGAGCAGTACTTC
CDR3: CATSRDEGQGVYEQYF

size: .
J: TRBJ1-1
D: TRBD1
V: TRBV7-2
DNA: TGTGCCAGCAGTCAAAGGACAGTCTGGGGACAGGGGAACACTGAAGCTTTCTTT
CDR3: CASSQRTVWGQGNTEAFF

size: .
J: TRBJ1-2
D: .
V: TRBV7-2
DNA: TGTGCCAGCACCCAAGACAGTGGTGGCTACACCTTC
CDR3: CASTQDSGGYTF

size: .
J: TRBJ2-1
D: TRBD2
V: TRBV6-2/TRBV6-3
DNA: TGTGCCAGCAGCCCAGCGTGGGCTAGCGGGACCTACAATGAGCAGTTCTTC
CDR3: CASSPAWASGTYNEQFF

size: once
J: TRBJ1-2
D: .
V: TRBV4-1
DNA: TGCGCCAGCAGCCAAGTTTTCCACAGAGAGGGAGGCTACACCTTC
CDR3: CASSQVFHREGGYTF

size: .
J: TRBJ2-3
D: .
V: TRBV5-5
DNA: TGTGCCAGCTCAGGGTCAGATACGCAGTATTTT
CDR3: CASSGSDTQYF